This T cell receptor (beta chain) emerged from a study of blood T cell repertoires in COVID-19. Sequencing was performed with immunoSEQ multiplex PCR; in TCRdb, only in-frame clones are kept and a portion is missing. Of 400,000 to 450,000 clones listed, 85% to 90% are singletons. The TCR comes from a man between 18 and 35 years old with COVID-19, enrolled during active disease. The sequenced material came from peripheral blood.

CDR3 loop: CASSLSINQETQYF. CDR3 bases: TGTGCCAGCAGCTTGAGCATTAACCAAGAGACCCAGTACTTC. V usage is TRBV11-2 and J usage is TRBJ2-5; D is unresolved. CDR3 length equals 14 residues. V shed 3 bases and J shed 0 bases, with 8 bases lying between them. Germline V gene sequence: CDR1 SGHAT, CDR2 FQNNGV.